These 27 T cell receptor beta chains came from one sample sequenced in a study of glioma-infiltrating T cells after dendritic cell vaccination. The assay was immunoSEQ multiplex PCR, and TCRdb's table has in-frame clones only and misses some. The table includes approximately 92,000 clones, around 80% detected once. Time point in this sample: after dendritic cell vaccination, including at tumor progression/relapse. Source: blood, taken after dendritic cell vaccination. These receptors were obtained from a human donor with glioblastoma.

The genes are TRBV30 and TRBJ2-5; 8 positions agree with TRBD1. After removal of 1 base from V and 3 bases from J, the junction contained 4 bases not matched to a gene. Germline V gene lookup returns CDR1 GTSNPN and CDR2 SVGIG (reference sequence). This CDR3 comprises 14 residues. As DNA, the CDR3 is TGTGCCTGGAGTGGGCGACAGGGGAAAGAGACCCAGTACTTC. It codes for CAWSGRQGKETQYF.

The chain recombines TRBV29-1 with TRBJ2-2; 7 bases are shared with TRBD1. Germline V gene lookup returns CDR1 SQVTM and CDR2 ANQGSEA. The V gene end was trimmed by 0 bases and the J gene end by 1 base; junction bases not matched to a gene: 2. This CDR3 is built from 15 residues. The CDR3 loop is CSVEDRDRNTGELFF. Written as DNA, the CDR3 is TGCAGCGTTGAAGATCGGGACAGGAACACCGGGGAGCTGTTTTTT.

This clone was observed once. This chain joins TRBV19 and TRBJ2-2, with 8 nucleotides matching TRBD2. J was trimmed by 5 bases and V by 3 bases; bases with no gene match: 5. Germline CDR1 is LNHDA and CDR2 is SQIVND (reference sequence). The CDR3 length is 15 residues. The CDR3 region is CASSMKAGGTGELFF. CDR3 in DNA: TGTGCCAGTAGTATGAAGGCGGGAGGTACCGGGGAGCTGTTTTTT.

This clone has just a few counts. CDR3 region: CATKRLAGKNTGELFF. In nucleotides, the CDR3 is TGCGCCACCAAACGACTAGCGGGAAAGAACACCGGGGAGCTGTTTTTT. The chain links TRBV5-1 to TRBJ2-2; 11 nucleotides align to TRBD2. The CDR3 has 16 amino acids. The germline V gene encodes CDR1 SGHRS and CDR2 YFSETQ. The V gene end was trimmed by 9 bases and the J gene end by 1 base; junction bases not matched to a gene: 8.

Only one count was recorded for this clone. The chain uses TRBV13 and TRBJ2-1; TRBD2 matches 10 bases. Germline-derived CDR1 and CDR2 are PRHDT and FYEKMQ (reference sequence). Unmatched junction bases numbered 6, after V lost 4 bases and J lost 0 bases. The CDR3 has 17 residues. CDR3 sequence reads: CASSSPSGSGSYNEQFF. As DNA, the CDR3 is TGTGCCAGCAGCTCCCCTAGCGGGAGCGGCTCCTACAATGAGCAGTTCTTC.

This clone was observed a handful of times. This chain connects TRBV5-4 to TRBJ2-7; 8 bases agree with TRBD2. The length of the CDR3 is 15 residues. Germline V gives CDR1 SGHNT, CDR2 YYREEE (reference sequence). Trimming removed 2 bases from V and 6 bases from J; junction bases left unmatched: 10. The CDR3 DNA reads TGTGCCAGCAGCTTCTTCGCGGGAGGTGTTACCGAGCAGTACTTC. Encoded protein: CASSFFAGGVTEQYF.

In nucleotides, the CDR3 is TGTGCCTCGAGGACTAGCGGACCGTACGAGCAGTACTTC. As protein: CASRTSGPYEQYF. The V gene is TRBV30, the J gene TRBJ2-7; 10 nucleotides line up with TRBD2. J was trimmed by 4 bases and V by 7 bases; bases with no gene match: 7. The CDR3 length is 13 residues. Germline V gene lookup returns CDR1 GTSNPN and CDR2 SVGIG (reference sequence).

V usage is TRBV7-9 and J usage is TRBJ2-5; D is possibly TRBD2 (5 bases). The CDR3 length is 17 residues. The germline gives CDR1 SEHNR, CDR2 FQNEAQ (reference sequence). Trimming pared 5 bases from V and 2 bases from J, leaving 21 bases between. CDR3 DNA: TGTGCCAGCAGCCCTACTCCTACTAGAATCGGACAAGAGACCCAGTACTTC. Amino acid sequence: CASSPTPTRIGQETQYF.

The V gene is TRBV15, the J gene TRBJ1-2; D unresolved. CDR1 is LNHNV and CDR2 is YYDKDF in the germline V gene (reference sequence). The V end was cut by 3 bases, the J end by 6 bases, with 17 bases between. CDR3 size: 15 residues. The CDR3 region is CATSRGDTIRNGYTF. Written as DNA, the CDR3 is TGTGCCACCAGCAGGGGAGACACAATCCGGAATGGCTACACCTTC.

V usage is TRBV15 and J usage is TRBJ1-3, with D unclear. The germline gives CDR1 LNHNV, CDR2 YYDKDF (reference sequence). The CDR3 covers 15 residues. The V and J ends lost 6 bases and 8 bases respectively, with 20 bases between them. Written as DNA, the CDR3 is TGTGCCACCAGTGCGGGATACATGGCCGTTGACACCATATATTTT. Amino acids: CATSAGYMAVDTIYF.

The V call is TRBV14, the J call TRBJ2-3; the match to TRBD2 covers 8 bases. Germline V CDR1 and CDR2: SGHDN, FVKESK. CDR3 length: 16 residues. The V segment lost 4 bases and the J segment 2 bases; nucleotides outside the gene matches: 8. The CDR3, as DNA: TGTGCCAGCAGCCTTCAAGCGGGAGCCCTCACAGATACGCAGTATTTT. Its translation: CASSLQAGALTDTQYF. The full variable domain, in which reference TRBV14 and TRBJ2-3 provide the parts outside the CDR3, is EAGVTQFPSHSVIEKGQTVTLRCDPISGHDNLYWYRRVMGKEIKFLLHFVKESKQDESGMPNNRFLAERTGGTYSTLKVQPAELEDSGVYFCASSLQAGALTDTQYFGPGTRLTVL.

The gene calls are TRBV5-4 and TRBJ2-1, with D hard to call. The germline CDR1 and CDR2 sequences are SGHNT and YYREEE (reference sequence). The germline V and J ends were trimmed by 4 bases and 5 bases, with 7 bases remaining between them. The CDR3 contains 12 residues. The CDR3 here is CASSPKNNEQFF. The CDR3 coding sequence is TGTGCCAGCAGCCCCAAAAACAATGAGCAGTTCTTC.

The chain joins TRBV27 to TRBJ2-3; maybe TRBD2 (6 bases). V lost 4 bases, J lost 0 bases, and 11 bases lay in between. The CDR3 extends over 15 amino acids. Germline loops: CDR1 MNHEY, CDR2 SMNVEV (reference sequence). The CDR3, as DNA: TGTGCCAGCAGTTCCATAGCGGCTAGCACAGATACGCAGTATTTT. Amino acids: CASSSIAASTDTQYF.

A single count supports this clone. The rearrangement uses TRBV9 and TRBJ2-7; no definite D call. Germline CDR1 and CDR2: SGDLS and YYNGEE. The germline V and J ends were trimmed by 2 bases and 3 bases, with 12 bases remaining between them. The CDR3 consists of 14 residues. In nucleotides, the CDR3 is TGTGCCAGCAGCGTCCTCCCTGACTTCTACGAGCAGTACTTC. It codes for CASSVLPDFYEQYF.

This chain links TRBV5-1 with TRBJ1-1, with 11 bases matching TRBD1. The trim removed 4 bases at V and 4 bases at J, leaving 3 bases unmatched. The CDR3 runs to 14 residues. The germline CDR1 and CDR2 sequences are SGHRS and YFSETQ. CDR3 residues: CASSPGTGGTEAFF. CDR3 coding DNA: TGCGCCAGCAGCCCTGGGACAGGGGGCACTGAAGCTTTCTTT.

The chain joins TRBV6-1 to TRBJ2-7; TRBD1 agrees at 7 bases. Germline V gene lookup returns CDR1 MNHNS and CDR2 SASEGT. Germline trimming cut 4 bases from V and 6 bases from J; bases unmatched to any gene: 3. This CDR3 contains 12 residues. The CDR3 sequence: CASSGQGGEQYF. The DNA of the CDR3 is TGTGCCAGCAGTGGACAGGGTGGCGAGCAGTACTTC.

CDR3 DNA: TGTGCCAGCTCAAAGGGAGCGGGAGTCTACAATGAGCAGTTCTTC. It is translated as CASSKGAGVYNEQFF. The V gene is TRBV18, the J gene TRBJ2-1; 8 bases fit TRBD2. V was clipped by 5 bases and J by 3 bases; unmatched bases: 6. The CDR3 contains 15 residues. Germline loops: CDR1 KGHSH, CDR2 LQKENI.

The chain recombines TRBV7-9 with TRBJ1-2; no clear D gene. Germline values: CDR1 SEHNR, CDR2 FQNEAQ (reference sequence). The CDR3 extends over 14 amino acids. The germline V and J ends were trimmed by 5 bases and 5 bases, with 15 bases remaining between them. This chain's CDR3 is CASSPAVTRYGYTF. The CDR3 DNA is TGTGCCAGCAGCCCCGCGGTGACGAGATATGGCTACACCTTC.

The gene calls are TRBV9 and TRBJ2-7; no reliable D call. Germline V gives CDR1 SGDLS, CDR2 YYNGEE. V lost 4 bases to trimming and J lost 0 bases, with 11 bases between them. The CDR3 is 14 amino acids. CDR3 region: CASSFDGDSYEQYF. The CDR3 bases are TGTGCCAGCAGCTTCGACGGAGACTCCTACGAGCAGTACTTC.

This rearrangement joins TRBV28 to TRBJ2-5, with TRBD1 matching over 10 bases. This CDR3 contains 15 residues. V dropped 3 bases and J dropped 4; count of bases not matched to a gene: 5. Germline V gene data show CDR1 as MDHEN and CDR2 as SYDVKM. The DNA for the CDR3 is TGTGCCAGCAGTTTCGACAGGGGGCGCCTAGAGACCCAGTACTTC. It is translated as CASSFDRGRLETQYF.

CDR3 protein: CATSRDRPGILMNTEAFF. The CDR3 DNA is TGTGCCACCAGCAGAGATCGGCCAGGGATTTTAATGAACACTGAAGCTTTCTTT. The V call is TRBV15, the J call TRBJ1-1, with D perhaps matching TRBD1 (5 bases). Trimming shortened V by 0 bases and J by 0 bases, and 17 bases separated the two germline ends. There are 18 residues in the CDR3. Looked up from germline, CDR1 is LNHNV and CDR2 is YYDKDF (reference sequence).

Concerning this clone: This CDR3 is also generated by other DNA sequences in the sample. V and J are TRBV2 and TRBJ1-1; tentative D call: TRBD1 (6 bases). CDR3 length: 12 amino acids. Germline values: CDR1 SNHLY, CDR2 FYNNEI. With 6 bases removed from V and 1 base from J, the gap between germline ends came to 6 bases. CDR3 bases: TGTGCCAGCAGGGGACAGAACACTGAAGCTTTCTTT. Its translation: CASRGQNTEAFF.

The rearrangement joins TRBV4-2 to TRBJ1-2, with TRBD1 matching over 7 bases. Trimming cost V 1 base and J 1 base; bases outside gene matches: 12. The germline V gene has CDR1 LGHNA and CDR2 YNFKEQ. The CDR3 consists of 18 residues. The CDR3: CASSQGKGVGQNNYGYTF. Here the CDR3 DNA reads TGTGCCAGCAGCCAAGGGAAAGGAGTGGGACAGAATAACTATGGCTACACCTTC.

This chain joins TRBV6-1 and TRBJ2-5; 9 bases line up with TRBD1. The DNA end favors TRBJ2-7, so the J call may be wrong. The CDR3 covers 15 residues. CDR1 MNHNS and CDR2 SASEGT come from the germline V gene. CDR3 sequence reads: CASRGGTGSFYEQYF. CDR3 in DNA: TGTGCCAGCAGAGGGGGGACAGGGTCTTTCTACGAGCAGTACTTC.

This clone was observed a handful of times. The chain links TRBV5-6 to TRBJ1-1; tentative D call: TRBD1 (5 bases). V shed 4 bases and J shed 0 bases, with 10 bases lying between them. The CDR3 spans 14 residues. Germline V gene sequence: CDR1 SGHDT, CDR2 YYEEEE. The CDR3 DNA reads TGTGCCAGCAGCACGTTGGACATGAACACTGAAGCTTTCTTT. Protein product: CASSTLDMNTEAFF.

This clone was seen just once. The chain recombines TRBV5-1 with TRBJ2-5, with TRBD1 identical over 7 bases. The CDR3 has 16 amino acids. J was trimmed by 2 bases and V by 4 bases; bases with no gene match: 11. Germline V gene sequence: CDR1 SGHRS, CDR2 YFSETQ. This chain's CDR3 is CASSKGTVGVQETQYF. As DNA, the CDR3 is TGCGCCAGCAGCAAAGGGACAGTCGGGGTGCAAGAGACCCAGTACTTC.

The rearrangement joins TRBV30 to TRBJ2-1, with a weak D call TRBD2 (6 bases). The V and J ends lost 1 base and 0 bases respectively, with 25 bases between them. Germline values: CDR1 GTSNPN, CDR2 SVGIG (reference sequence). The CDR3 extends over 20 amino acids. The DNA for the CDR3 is TGTGCCTGGAGTGGGACTACAGAAAAGAGGGGCCGATCCTCCTACAATGAGCAGTTCTTC. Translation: CAWSGTTEKRGRSSYNEQFF.